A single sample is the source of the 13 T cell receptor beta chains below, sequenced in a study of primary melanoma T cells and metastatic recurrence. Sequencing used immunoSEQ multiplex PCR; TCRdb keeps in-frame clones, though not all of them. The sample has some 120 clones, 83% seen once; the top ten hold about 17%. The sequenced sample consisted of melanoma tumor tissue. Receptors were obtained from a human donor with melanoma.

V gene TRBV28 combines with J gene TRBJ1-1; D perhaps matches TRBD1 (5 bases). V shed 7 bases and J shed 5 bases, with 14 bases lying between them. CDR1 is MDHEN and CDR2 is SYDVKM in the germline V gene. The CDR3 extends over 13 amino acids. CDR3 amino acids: CASTRGRGTEAFF. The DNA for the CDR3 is TGTGCCAGCACACGGGGGAGGGGAACTGAAGCTTTCTTT.

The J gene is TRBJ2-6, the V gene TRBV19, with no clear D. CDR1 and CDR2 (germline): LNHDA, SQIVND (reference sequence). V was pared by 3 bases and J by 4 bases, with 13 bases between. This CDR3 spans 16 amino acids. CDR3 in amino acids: CASSIPSVGGANVLTF. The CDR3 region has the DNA TGTGCCAGTAGTATCCCCTCGGTGGGGGGGGCCAACGTCCTGACTTTC.

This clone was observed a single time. In DNA, the CDR3 is TGTGCCAGCTCACCACGAGTGGGGGAGGACTATGGCTACACCTTC. Translation: CASSPRVGEDYGYTF. The chain couples TRBV18 to TRBJ1-2; D perhaps matches TRBD1 (5 bases). CDR1 and CDR2 (germline): KGHSH, LQKENI. There are 15 residues in the CDR3. The ends were cut back, 1 base at V and 3 bases at J, with 12 bases in the middle. Full variable domain (remainder filled in from reference TRBV18 and TRBJ1-2): NAGVMQNPRHLVRRRGQEARLRCSPMKGHSHVYWYRQLPEEGLKFMVYLQKENIIDESGMPKERFSAEFPKEGPSILRIQQVVRGDSAAYFCASSPRVGEDYGYTFGSGTRLTVV.

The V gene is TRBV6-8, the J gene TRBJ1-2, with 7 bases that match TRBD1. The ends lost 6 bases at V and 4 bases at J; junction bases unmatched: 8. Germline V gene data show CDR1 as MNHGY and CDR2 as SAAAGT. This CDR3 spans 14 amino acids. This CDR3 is CASRNRGEGYGYTF. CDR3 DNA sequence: TGTGCCAGCAGAAACAGGGGAGAGGGCTATGGCTACACCTTC.

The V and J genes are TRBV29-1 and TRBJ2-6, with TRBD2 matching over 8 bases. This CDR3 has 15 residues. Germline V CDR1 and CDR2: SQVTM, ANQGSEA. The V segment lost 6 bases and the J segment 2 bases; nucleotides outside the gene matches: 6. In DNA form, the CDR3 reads TGCAGCGTCTCCGGGGGGGCTACTGGGGCCAACGTCCTGACTTTC. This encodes CSVSGGATGANVLTF.

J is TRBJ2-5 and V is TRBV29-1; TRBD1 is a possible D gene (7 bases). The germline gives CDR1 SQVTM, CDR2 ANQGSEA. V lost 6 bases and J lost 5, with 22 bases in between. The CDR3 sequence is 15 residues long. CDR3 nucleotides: TGCAGCGTCTTCAGGGGGGTGTACACATCCGAGACCCAGTACTTC. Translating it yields CSVFRGVYTSETQYF. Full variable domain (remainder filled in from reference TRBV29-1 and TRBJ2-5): SAVISQKPSRDICQRGTSLTIQCQVDSQVTMMFWYRQQPGQSLTLIATANQGSEATYESGFVIDKFPISRPNLTFSTLTVSNMSPEDSSIYLCSVFRGVYTSETQYFGPGTRLLVL.

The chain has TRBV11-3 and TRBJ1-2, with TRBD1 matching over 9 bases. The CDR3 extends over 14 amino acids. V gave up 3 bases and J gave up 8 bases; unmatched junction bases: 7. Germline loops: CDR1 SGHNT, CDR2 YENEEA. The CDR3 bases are TGTGCCAGCAGCTTTTGGGACAGGGTAGGCGGCTACACCTTC. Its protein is CASSFWDRVGGYTF.

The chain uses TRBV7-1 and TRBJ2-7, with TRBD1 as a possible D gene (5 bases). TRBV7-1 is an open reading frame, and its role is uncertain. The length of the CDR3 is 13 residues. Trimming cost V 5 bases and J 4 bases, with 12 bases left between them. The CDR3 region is CASSTLDRYEQYF. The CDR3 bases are TGTGCCAGCAGCACCTTAGACAGATACGAGCAGTACTTC.

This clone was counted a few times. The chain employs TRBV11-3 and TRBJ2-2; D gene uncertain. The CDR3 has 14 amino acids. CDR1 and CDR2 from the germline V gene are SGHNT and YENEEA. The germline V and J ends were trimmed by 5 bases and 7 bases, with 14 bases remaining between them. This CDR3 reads CASSRRMTDGELFF. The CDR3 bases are TGTGCCAGCAGCCGCCGTATGACGGACGGGGAGCTGTTTTTT.

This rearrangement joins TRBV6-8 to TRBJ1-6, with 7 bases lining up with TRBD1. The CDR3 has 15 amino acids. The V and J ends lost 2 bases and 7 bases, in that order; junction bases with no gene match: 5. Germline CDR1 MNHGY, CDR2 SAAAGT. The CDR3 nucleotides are TGTGCCAGCAGTTACACACAGGGGTCCAATTCACCCCTCCACTTT. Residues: CASSYTQGSNSPLHF.

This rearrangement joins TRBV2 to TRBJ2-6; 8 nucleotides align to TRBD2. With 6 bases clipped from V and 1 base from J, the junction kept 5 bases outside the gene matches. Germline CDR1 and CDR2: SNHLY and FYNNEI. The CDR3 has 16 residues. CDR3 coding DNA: TGTGCCAGCAGGTGGCGGGGGGCGTCTGGGGCCAACGTCCTGACTTTC. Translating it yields CASRWRGASGANVLTF.

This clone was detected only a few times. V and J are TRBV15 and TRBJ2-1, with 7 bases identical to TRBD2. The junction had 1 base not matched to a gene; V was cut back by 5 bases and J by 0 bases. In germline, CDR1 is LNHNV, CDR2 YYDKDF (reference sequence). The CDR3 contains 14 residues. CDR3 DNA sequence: TGTGCCACCAGCTGGGGGGGCTCCTACAATGAGCAGTTCTTC. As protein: CATSWGGSYNEQFF.

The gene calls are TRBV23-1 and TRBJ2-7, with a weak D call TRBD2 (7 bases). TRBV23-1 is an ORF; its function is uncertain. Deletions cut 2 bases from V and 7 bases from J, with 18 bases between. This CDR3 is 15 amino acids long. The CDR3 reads CASSQGGASSGEQYF. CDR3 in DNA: TGCGCCAGCAGTCAAGGGGGGGCCTCCTCTGGGGAGCAGTACTTC.